A single sample is the source of the 20 T cell receptor beta chains below, sequenced in a study of blood T cell repertoires in COVID-19. The data were produced by immunoSEQ multiplex PCR, yet TCRdb's version contains in-frame clones alone and is incomplete. The data show almost 200,000 clones, roughly 77% seen once. The specimen was peripheral blood. These receptors were collected from a middle-aged woman with COVID-19, enrolled during active disease.

The chain employs TRBV24-1 and TRBJ2-5; 9 bases are shared with TRBD1. Germline CDR1 and CDR2: KGHDR and SFDVKD. Trimming removed 2 bases from V and 4 bases from J; junction bases left unmatched: 7. The CDR3 runs to 16 residues. For the CDR3, the DNA is TGTGCCACCAGTGATTCCGGACAGGGGAATGGAGAGACCCAGTACTTC. It translates to CATSDSGQGNGETQYF.

V is TRBV12-2 and J is TRBJ2-3; the table calls TRBD2, which could not be checked here. TRBV12-2 is termed a pseudogene. The CDR3 runs 21 residues. DNA for the CDR3: TGTGCAAGTCGCTTACTCCCGGGACTAGCGGGGGGTACCTCTAGCACAGATACGCAGTATTTT. The encoded protein is CASRLLPGLAGGTSSTDTQYF.

CDR3 region: CATTPTGSDQPQHF. Written as DNA, the CDR3 is TGTGCCACCACCCCGACAGGGTCGGATCAGCCCCAGCATTTT. The chain uses TRBV15 and TRBJ1-5, with 7 bases aligning to TRBD1. Trimming removed 7 bases from V and 5 bases from J; junction bases left unmatched: 8. CDR3 length: 14 residues. The germline V gene has CDR1 LNHNV and CDR2 YYDKDF (reference sequence).

This clone was seen a handful of times. The genes are TRBV7-3 and TRBJ1-6; 8 bases are a match to TRBD1. The length of the CDR3 is 15 residues. CDR1 SGHTA and CDR2 FQGTGA come from the germline V gene. V lost 4 bases to trimming and J lost 8 bases; unmatched junction nucleotides: 7. CDR3: CASSSLGQGHSPLHF. The CDR3 DNA is TGTGCCAGCAGCTCCCTCGGACAGGGACATTCACCCCTCCACTTT.

The genes are TRBV29-1 and TRBJ2-3; 9 nucleotides agree with TRBD2. The germline CDR1 and CDR2 sequences are SQVTM and ANQGSEA. The CDR3 sequence is 16 residues long. V shed 7 bases, J shed 0 bases, and the junction held 11 bases outside the gene matches. Here the CDR3 DNA reads TGCAGCGGTAGCGGGAGTGGGGGTGCTAGCACAGATACGCAGTATTTT. Translating it yields CSGSGSGGASTDTQYF.

This chain links TRBV28 with TRBJ1-2; 7 nucleotides match TRBD1. Per germline, CDR1 MDHEN and CDR2 SYDVKM. The J segment lost 4 bases and the V segment lost 4 bases, leaving 9 bases of the junction unmatched. The length of the CDR3 is 15 residues. CDR3 loop: CASSSGQVTVYGYTF. The CDR3 DNA sequence: TGTGCCAGCAGTTCCGGACAGGTCACTGTCTATGGCTACACCTTC.

The count of this clone is one. The rearrangement joins TRBV7-9 to TRBJ1-4; D may be TRBD1 (6 bases). Trimming stripped 3 bases from V and 3 bases from J, with 11 bases between. Germline V CDR1 and CDR2: SEHNR, FQNEAQ (reference sequence). The length of the CDR3 is 15 residues. The CDR3 loop is CASSLLGQPNEKLFF. CDR3 bases: TGTGCCAGCAGCTTGTTAGGACAGCCTAATGAAAAACTGTTTTTT.

The V and J genes are TRBV3-1 (or the pseudogene TRBV3-2) and TRBJ2-1; D is possibly TRBD2 (6 bases). The V end was cut by 5 bases, the J end by 0 bases, with 11 bases between. Per the germline V gene, CDR1 is LGHDT and CDR2 is YNNKEL (reference sequence). The CDR3 loop spans 15 amino acids. The CDR3 region has the DNA TGTGCCAGCAGCTGGGACTCGACCTCCTACAATGAGCAGTTCTTC. It translates to CASSWDSTSYNEQFF.

The chain has TRBV7-6 and TRBJ2-5; the D gene is possibly TRBD1 (5 bases). This CDR3 comprises 16 residues. Trimming left V 1 base short and J 5 bases short, with 17 bases between. Germline lookup yields CDR1 SGHVS and CDR2 FNYEAQ. CDR3 nucleotide sequence: TGTGCCAGCAGCTTAGGCTTAGGGGTCGCCGAGGAGACCCAGTACTTC. It yields the protein CASSLGLGVAEETQYF.

In its sample, this clone was seen once. The rearrangement links TRBV2 to TRBJ1-6; no definite D call. This CDR3 comprises 12 residues. Germline CDR1 reads SNHLY; CDR2 reads FYNNEI. With 9 bases removed from V and 10 bases from J, the gap between germline ends came to 13 bases. DNA for the CDR3: TGTGCCAGTGGTTTGGGCGCGTCACCCCTCCACTTT. Its translation is CASGLGASPLHF.

This clone was seen just once. The chain links TRBV7-2 to TRBJ1-6; no definite D call. V lost 2 bases and J lost 9, with 11 bases in between. The CDR3 runs to 14 residues. The germline V gene encodes CDR1 SGHTA and CDR2 FQGNSA. CDR3 residues: CASSLNGRGSPLHF. Written as DNA, the CDR3 is TGTGCCAGCAGCTTAAACGGTCGAGGTTCACCCCTCCACTTT.

The chain joins TRBV9 to TRBJ1-6; the D gene is possibly TRBD1 (5 bases). Trimming left V 0 bases short and J 10 bases short, with 11 bases between. The CDR3 is 14 residues long. The germline gives CDR1 SGDLS, CDR2 YYNGEE. The CDR3 reads CASSVAGGGSPLHF. CDR3 DNA sequence: TGTGCCAGCAGCGTAGCCGGGGGGGGGTCACCCCTCCACTTT.

The chain carries TRBV19 and TRBJ2-7; TRBD1 matches at 7 bases. Losses at the gene ends were 5 bases for V and 3 bases for J; bases not matched to a gene: 10. Germline V gene sequence: CDR1 LNHDA, CDR2 SQIVND (reference sequence). This CDR3 has 15 residues. CDR3 region: CASSLLGQKVYEQYF. The CDR3, as DNA: TGTGCCAGTAGTCTGCTGGGACAGAAAGTCTACGAGCAGTACTTC.

The V gene is TRBV5-1, the J gene TRBJ2-5, with TRBD1 matching over 11 bases. Germline lookup yields CDR1 SGHRS and CDR2 YFSETQ. This CDR3 has 14 residues. V lost 4 bases to trimming and J lost 3 bases; unmatched junction nucleotides: 2. Written as DNA, the CDR3 is TGCGCCAGCAGCCGGGGACAGGGGGAAGAGACCCAGTACTTC. It codes for CASSRGQGEETQYF.

This clone has only a few counts. The V and J genes are TRBV19 and TRBJ1-4; the match to TRBD1 covers 7 bases. The germline V gene has CDR1 LNHDA and CDR2 SQIVND (reference sequence). CDR3 length: 13 amino acids. V lost 10 bases and J lost 8; bases outside the gene matches: 10. The CDR3 reads CATADRSGEKLFF. The CDR3 bases are TGTGCCACCGCGGACAGGTCGGGGGAAAAACTGTTTTTT. Supplemented by reference TRBV19 and TRBJ1-4, the full variable domain reads DGGITQSPKYLFRKEGQNVTLSCEQNLNHDAMYWYRQDPGQGLRLIYYSQIVNDFQKGDIAEGYSVSREKKESFPLTVTSAQKNPTAFYLCATADRSGEKLFFGSGTQLSVL.

This chain connects TRBV9 to TRBJ2-3, with TRBD2 identical over 8 bases. After removal of 3 bases from V and 9 bases from J, the junction contained 15 bases not matched to a gene. This CDR3 is 16 amino acids long. CDR1 and CDR2 from the germline V gene are SGDLS and YYNGEE. The CDR3 region is CASSAPPGGALGTQYF. CDR3 bases: TGTGCCAGCAGCGCCCCCCCCGGGGGGGCGCTAGGCACGCAGTATTTT. The entire variable domain, with the rest obtained from reference TRBV9 and TRBJ2-3, is as follows: DSGVTQTPKHLITATGQRVTLRCSPRSGDLSVYWYQQSLDQGLQFLIQYYNGEERAKGNILERFSAQQFPDLHSELNLSSLELGDSALYFCASSAPPGGALGTQYFGPGTRLTVL.

The CDR3 bases are TGTGCCAGCAGCCCACGACAGGGTGATGGCTACACCTTC. Residues: CASSPRQGDGYTF. This chain connects TRBV5-4 to TRBJ1-2; 7 bases match TRBD1. This CDR3 is built from 13 residues. With V trimmed by 4 bases and J by 6 bases, 6 bases remained unmatched. Germline V gene lookup returns CDR1 SGHNT and CDR2 YYREEE (reference sequence).

The rearrangement uses TRBV27 and TRBJ2-6; 9 nucleotides match TRBD1. Germline assignment: CDR1 MNHEY and CDR2 SMNVEV (reference sequence). Trimming removed 0 bases from V and 0 bases from J; junction bases left unmatched: 3. The CDR3 contains 18 residues. The CDR3 DNA reads TGTGCCAGCAGTTTATCCGGGACAGGGTTCTCTGGGGCCAACGTCCTGACTTTC. This codes for CASSLSGTGFSGANVLTF.

J is TRBJ1-1 and V is TRBV7-2; no clear D. The CDR3 totals 13 residues. The germline V gene has CDR1 SGHTA and CDR2 FQGNSA. V dropped 3 bases and J dropped 4 bases, with 9 bases sitting between them. This chain's CDR3 is CASSFGEGTEAFF. CDR3 DNA: TGTGCCAGCAGCTTTGGGGAGGGCACTGAAGCTTTCTTT.

V is TRBV19 and J is TRBJ2-1; D ambiguous. This CDR3 has 13 residues. Germline assignment: CDR1 LNHDA and CDR2 SQIVND (reference sequence). V lost 3 bases and J lost 4, with 7 bases in between. The CDR3 DNA reads as TGTGCCAGTAGTATTTGGCAGTACAATGAGCAGTTCTTC. Its protein is CASSIWQYNEQFF.